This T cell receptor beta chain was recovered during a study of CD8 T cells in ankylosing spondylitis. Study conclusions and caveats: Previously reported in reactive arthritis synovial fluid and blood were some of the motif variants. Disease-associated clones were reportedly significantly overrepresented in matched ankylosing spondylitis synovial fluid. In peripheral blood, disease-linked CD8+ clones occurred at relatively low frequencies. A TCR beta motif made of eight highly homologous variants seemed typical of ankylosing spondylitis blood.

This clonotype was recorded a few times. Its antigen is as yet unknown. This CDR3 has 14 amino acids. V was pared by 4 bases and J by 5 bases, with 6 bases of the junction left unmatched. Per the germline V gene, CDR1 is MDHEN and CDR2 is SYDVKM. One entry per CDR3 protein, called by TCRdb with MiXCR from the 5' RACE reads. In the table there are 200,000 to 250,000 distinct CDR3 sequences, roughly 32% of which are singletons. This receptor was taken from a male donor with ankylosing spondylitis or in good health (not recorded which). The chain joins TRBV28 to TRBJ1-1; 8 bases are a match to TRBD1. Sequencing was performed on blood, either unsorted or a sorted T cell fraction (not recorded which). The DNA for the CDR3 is TGTGCCAGCAGTTCCGGGACAGGCCGTACTGAAGCTTTCTTT. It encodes CASSSGTGRTEAFF.